These T cell receptor beta chains were read from a single sample in a study of shared clonotypes between healthy human individuals. This table comes from immunoSEQ multiplex PCR, and its TCRdb copy is limited to in-frame clones, with some not included. Of approximately 2,200,000 clones in the sample, 90% to 95% are singletons; the top ten hold 1.7%. The material sequenced was naive CD8+ T cells from PBMCs. All receptors derive from a man aged 18 to 30 in good health. Some clones in this sample may be carry-over from other donors' samples. CDR3s include the opening cysteine and the closing phenylalanine or tryptophan. A D gene is named only where the DNA matches it firmly. Not every row has a clone size; where given, it reads once, few, many or a size class.

j_gene | d_gene | len | abundance | v_gene | CDR3aa | CDR3nt
TRBJ2-1 | NA | 14 | NA | TRBV2 | CASSEVEGEGEQFF | TGTGCCAGCAGTGAAGTGGAGGGGGAGGGTGAGCAGTTCTTC
TRBJ1-1 | TRBD1 | 17 | NA | TRBV28 | CASSLGRQGARVTEAFF | TGTGCCAGCAGTTTAGGAAGGCAGGGGGCGCGGGTTACTGAAGCTTTCTTT
TRBJ2-3 | NA | 12 | once | TRBV27 | CASSLTGNTQYF | TGTGCCAGCAGTTTAACTGGAAATACGCAGTATTTT
TRBJ2-6 | NA | 18 | NA | TRBV5-8 | CASSLRSGAASGANVLTF | TGTGCCAGCAGCTTGAGGTCAGGGGCCGCCTCTGGGGCCAACGTCCTGACTTTC
TRBJ2-2 | TRBD2 | 18 | NA | TRBV5-1 | CASSFTSLAGVRTGELFF | TGCGCCAGCAGCTTTACTAGCCTAGCGGGAGTGAGGACCGGGGAGCTGTTTTTT
TRBJ2-7 | NA | 13 | NA | TRBV9 | CASSVAGRDEQYF | TGTGCCAGCAGCGTAGCAGGAAGGGACGAGCAGTACTTC
TRBJ2-2 | TRBD2 | 17 | NA | TRBV7-9 | CASEDVAGVSVTGELFF | TGTGCCAGCGAGGACGTAGCGGGAGTATCGGTTACCGGGGAGCTGTTTTTT
TRBJ2-7 | TRBD1 | 15 | once | TRBV27 | CASSLRDSNLYEQYF | TGTGCCAGCAGTTTACGGGACAGTAACCTCTACGAGCAGTACTTC
TRBJ1-1 | TRBD1 | 15 | NA | TRBV28 | CASSFLGTAHTEAFF | TGTGCCAGCAGTTTCTTAGGGACAGCCCACACTGAAGCTTTCTTT
TRBJ1-5 | TRBD1 | 15 | NA | TRBV28 | CASSLTRGSRVSQHF | TGTGCCAGCAGTTTGACCAGGGGGAGCCGGGTGTCCCAGCATTTT
TRBJ2-2 | NA | 13 | few | TRBV28 | CASSFDEAGELFF | TGTGCCAGCAGTTTTGACGAGGCCGGGGAGCTGTTTTTT
TRBJ2-7 | NA | 12 | NA | TRBV11-2 | CASSLAPYEQYF | TGTGCCAGCAGCTTAGCTCCCTACGAGCAGTACTTC
TRBJ2-7 | NA | 12 | NA | TRBV7-9 | CASSSLGGEQYF | TGTGCCAGCAGCTCACTGGGGGGTGAGCAGTACTTC